This TCR beta chain was documented in a study of blood T cell repertoires in COVID-19. In the original analysis: By means of reference gene primer amplification, nucleated cell counts were estimated. Sequencing used immunoSEQ multiplex PCR; TCRdb keeps in-frame clones, though not all of them. That table supplies the V and J calls and clone size; D and trimming were determined from the DNA. The repertoire consists of tens of thousands of clones, with 79% occurring once and the leading ten covering approximately 30%. A few counts support this clone. The CDR3 contains 16 residues. V was clipped by 2 bases and J by 0 bases, with 12 bases between them. The germline CDR1 and CDR2 sequences are SGHTA and FQGNSA.

This chain uses TRBV7-2 with TRBJ2-3; D possibly corresponds to TRBD2 (5 bases). The material sequenced was peripheral blood. This receptor was obtained from a woman aged 80 or over with acute or convalescent COVID-19. This CDR3 is CASSLRIGGSTDTQYF. CDR3 nucleotides: TGTGCCAGCAGCTTAAGGATTGGCGGGAGCACAGATACGCAGTATTTT.